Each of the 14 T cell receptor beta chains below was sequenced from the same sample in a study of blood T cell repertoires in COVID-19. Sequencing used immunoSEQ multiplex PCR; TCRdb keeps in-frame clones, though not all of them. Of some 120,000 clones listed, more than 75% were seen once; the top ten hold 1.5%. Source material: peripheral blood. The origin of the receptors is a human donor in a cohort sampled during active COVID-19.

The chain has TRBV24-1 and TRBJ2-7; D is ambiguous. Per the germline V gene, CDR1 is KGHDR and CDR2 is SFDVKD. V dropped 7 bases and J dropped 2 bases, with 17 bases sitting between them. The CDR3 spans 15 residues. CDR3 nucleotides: TGTGCCACCAGACCTCCCGGGTCAACCCCCTACGAGCAGTACTTC. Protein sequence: CATRPPGSTPYEQYF.

The DNA of the CDR3 is TGCGCCAGCAGCCAAGTGACTAGCGGGTCCCTCACAGATACGCAGTATTTT. It is translated as CASSQVTSGSLTDTQYF. The rearrangement uses TRBV4-1 and TRBJ2-3; 10 nucleotides match TRBD2. CDR1 is MGHRA and CDR2 is YSYEKL in the germline V gene. With 1 base clipped from V and 2 bases from J, the junction kept 6 bases outside the gene matches. The CDR3 consists of 17 residues.

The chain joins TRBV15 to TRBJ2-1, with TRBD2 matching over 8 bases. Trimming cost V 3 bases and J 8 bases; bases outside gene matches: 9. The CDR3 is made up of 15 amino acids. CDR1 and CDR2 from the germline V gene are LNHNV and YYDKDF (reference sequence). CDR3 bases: TGTGCCACCAGCAGGGGACTAGACTCAGGGGATGAGCAGTTCTTC. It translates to CATSRGLDSGDEQFF.

In DNA form, the CDR3 reads TGTGCCAGCAGGGCCGGGACTAGCGTCTACGAGCAGTACTTC. Translated, it gives CASRAGTSVYEQYF. The chain recombines TRBV28 with TRBJ2-7; 10 bases are a match to TRBD2. CDR1 and CDR2 (germline): MDHEN, SYDVKM. The CDR3 runs 14 residues. J gave up 3 bases and V 6 bases, and 5 bases lay outside the gene matches.

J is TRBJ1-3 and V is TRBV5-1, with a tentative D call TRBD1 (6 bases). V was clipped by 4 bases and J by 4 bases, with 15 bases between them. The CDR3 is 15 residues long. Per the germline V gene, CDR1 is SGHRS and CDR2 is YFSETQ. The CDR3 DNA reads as TGCGCCAGCAGCACAGGGACACGCAAAGGAAACACCATATATTTT. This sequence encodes CASSTGTRKGNTIYF.

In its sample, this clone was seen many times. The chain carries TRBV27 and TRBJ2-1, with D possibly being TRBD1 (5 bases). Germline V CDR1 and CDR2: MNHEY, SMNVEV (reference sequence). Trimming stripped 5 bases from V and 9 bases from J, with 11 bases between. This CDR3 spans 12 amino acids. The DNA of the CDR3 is TGTGCCAGCAGTCCTAATAGGGGTGAGCAGTTCTTC. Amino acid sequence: CASSPNRGEQFF.

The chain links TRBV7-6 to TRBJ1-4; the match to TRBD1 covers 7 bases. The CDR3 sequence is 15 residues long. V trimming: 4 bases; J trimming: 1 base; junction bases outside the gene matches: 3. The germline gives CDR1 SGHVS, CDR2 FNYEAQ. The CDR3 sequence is CASSSWDRTNEKLFF. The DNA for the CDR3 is TGTGCCAGCAGCTCCTGGGACAGAACTAATGAAAAACTGTTTTTT.

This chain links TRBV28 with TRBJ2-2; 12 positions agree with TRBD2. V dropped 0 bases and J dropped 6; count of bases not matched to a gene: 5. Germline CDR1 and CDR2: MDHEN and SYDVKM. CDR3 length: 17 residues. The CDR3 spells CASSLWELAGGPGELFF. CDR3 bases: TGTGCCAGCAGTTTATGGGAGCTAGCGGGAGGGCCCGGGGAGCTGTTTTTT.

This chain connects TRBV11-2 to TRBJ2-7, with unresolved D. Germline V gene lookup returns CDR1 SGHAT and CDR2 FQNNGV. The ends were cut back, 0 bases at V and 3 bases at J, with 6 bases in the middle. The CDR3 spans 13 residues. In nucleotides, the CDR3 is TGTGCCAGCAGCTTAGAGGCAGACTACGAGCAGTACTTC. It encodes CASSLEADYEQYF.

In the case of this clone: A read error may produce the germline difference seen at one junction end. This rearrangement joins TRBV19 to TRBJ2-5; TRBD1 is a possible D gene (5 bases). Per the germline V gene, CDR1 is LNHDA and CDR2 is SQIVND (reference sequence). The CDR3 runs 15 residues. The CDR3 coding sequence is TGTGCCAGCAGTAGAGTGTGGGGCTTCCAAGAGACCCAGTACTTC. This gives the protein CASSRVWGFQETQYF.

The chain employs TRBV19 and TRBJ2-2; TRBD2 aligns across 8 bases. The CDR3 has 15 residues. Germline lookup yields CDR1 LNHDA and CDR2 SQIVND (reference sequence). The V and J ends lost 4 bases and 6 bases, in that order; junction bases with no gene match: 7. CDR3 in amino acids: CASSTGGAKAGELFF. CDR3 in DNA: TGTGCCAGTAGTACCGGGGGGGCCAAGGCCGGGGAGCTGTTTTTT.

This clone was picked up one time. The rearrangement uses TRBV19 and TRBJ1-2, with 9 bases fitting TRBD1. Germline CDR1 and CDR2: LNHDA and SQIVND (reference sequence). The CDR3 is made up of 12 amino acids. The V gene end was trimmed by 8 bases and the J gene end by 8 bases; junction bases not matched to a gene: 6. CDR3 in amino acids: CASSPGTGGYTF. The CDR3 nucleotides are TGTGCCAGTTCTCCCGGGACAGGGGGCTACACCTTC.

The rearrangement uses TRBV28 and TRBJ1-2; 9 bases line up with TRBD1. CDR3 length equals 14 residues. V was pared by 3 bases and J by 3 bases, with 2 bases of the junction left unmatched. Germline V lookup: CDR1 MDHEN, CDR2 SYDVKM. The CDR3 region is CASSFGTGYYGYTF. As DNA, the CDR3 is TGTGCCAGCAGTTTCGGGACAGGGTACTATGGCTACACCTTC.

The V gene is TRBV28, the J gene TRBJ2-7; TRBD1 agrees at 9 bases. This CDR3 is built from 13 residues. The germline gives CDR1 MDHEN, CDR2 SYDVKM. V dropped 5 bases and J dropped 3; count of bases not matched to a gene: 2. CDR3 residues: CASSVTGGYEQYF. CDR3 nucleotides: TGTGCCAGCAGTGTGACAGGGGGCTACGAGCAGTACTTC. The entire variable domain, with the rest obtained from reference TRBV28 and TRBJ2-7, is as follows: DVKVTQSSRYLVKRTGEKVFLECVQDMDHENMFWYRQDPGLGLRLIYFSYDVKMKEKGDIPEGYSVSREKKERFSLILESASTNQTSMYLCASSVTGGYEQYFGPGTRLTVT.